This T cell receptor (beta chain) was sequenced in a study of blood T cell repertoires in COVID-19. Study background: T cells, B-cell-depleted T cells, or PBMCs supplied cDNA or gDNA.

Germline CDR1 reads LGHDT; CDR2 reads YNNKEL (reference sequence). The length of the CDR3 is 13 residues. The V end lost 1 base, the J end lost 7 bases, and 8 bases lay between the germline ends. In the original workflow: Researchers report that nucleated cell counts were estimated from reference gene primer amplification. Repertoires were generated with immunoSEQ multiplex PCR, while TCRdb's copy carries only in-frame clones and drops some. V and J calls and clone size come straight from that table; D and trimming were deduced from the DNA. The table has roughly 15,000 clones, 88% seen once. The receptor was isolated from a human donor in a cohort sampled during active COVID-19. This chain uses TRBV3-1 (or the pseudogene TRBV3-2) with TRBJ1-3; D ambiguous. Material for sequencing was peripheral blood. CDR3 nucleotide sequence: TGTGCCAGCAGCCAAGCAAGCAAGAACACCATATATTTT. Amino acids: CASSQASKNTIYF.